These 14 T cell receptor beta chains were all obtained from the same sample, sequenced in a study of early T cells in non-severe SARS-CoV-2 infection. TCRdb reanalysed the 5' RACE reads using MiXCR and keeps one entry per CDR3 protein. In the table there are 32,000 or so distinct CDR3 sequences, under 8% of which are singletons. Sequencing used whole blood. Source of these receptors: an adult who was a healthcare worker with PCR-confirmed SARS-CoV-2 infection or an uninfected control (not recorded which).

This clonotype showed up just a few times. V gene TRBV2 combines with J gene TRBJ2-1; no reliable D call. The ends were cut back, 10 bases at V and 0 bases at J, with 13 bases in the middle. The V gene's germline CDR1 is SNHLY and CDR2 FYNNEI. The CDR3 spans 14 residues. The DNA for the CDR3 is TGTGCCATTTCACTCAGGAGCTCCTACAATGAGCAGTTCTTC. Translation gives CAISLRSSYNEQFF.

This rearrangement joins TRBV5-4 to TRBJ1-2; D is undetermined. Germline loops: CDR1 SGHNT, CDR2 YYREEE (reference sequence). V was shortened by 1 base and J by 8 bases, with 12 bases between the two germline ends. The CDR3 has 13 residues. CDR3 sequence reads: CASSLRAAQGYTF. The DNA of the CDR3 is TGTGCCAGCAGCTTGAGGGCAGCCCAAGGCTACACCTTC.

This clonotype was recorded many times. The chain joins TRBV6-1 to TRBJ1-2; 7 bases match TRBD1. The CDR3 is 16 amino acids. The V gene's germline CDR1 is MNHNS and CDR2 SASEGT. V was pared by 3 bases and J by 4 bases, with 11 bases of the junction left unmatched. CDR3 in amino acids: CASSDPGYRGLYGYTF. CDR3 sequence (DNA): TGTGCCAGCAGTGACCCTGGTTACAGGGGCCTCTATGGCTACACCTTC.

This clonotype was picked up a small number of times. The CDR3 loop reads CASSRLGNRYEQYF. CDR3 bases: TGTGCCAGCAGCCGTTTGGGAAATCGCTACGAGCAGTACTTC. The V call is TRBV7-2, the J call TRBJ2-7; D remains ambiguous. Germline CDR1 reads SGHTA; CDR2 reads FQGNSA. The V end lost 5 bases, the J end lost 3 bases, and 14 bases lay between the germline ends. The CDR3 contains 14 residues.

This clonotype was picked up a small number of times. The chain is built from TRBV12-3 or TRBV12-4 and TRBJ2-7; D not certain. The CDR3 loop spans 17 amino acids. Trimming removed 3 bases at V and 5 bases at J, with 23 bases between. The CDR3 is CASSFGVLLSREDEQYF. CDR3 nucleotides: TGTGCCAGCAGTTTTGGGGTTCTTCTATCTAGAGAGGACGAGCAGTACTTC.

This clonotype has ten or more counts. V usage is TRBV7-8 and J usage is TRBJ2-6; D ambiguous. The V gene's germline CDR1 is SGHVS and CDR2 FQNEAQ. Trimming left V 5 bases short and J 0 bases short, with 17 bases between. This CDR3 has 18 amino acids. CDR3: CASSPSFWELSGANVLTF. The CDR3 nucleotides are TGTGCCAGCAGCCCCTCCTTCTGGGAACTCTCTGGGGCCAACGTCCTGACTTTC.

This chain joins TRBV5-1 and TRBJ2-3, with D possibly TRBD2 on 6 matching bases. Per germline, CDR1 SGHRS and CDR2 YFSETQ. V was pared by 1 base and J by 4 bases, with 10 bases between. The CDR3 is made up of 14 amino acids. The CDR3 DNA sequence: TGCGCCAGCAGCTTGTTTTCGGGAGCAGATACGCAGTATTTT. It encodes CASSLFSGADTQYF.

The gene calls are TRBV19 and TRBJ2-2; no firm D call. This CDR3 comprises 11 residues. Trimming left V 4 bases short and J 3 bases short, with 0 bases between. Germline V gives CDR1 LNHDA, CDR2 SQIVND (reference sequence). CDR3 residues: CASSNTGELFF. The CDR3 nucleotides are TGTGCCAGTAGTAACACCGGGGAGCTGTTTTTT.

This clonotype came up a few times. The junction and the germline gene differ at one end; a read error may be behind it. The CDR3 is CASSEGDGRALIF. Here the CDR3 DNA reads TGCGCCAGCAGCGAGGGGGACGGGAGGGCCCTAATCTTC. The chain couples TRBV4-3 to TRBJ2-1; 8 bases line up with TRBD2. The CDR3 runs to 13 residues. Germline lookup yields CDR1 LGHNA and CDR2 YSLEER.

This clonotype was found many times. The chain combines TRBV10-3 with TRBJ2-5; D is ambiguous. Per the germline V gene, CDR1 is ENHRY and CDR2 is SYGVKD. V lost 0 bases to trimming and J lost 5 bases, with 19 bases between them. CDR3 length equals 17 residues. CDR3 sequence reads: CAISESSAVSPRETQYF. The CDR3 region has the DNA TGTGCCATCAGTGAGTCGTCGGCAGTCTCCCCTCGGGAGACCCAGTACTTC.

This sequence joins TRBV7-8 and TRBJ1-1; D not resolved. Germline-derived CDR1 and CDR2 are SGHVS and FQNEAQ. The CDR3 sequence is 15 residues long. Trimming shortened V by 2 bases and J by 1 base, and 11 bases separated the two germline ends. The CDR3 region has the DNA TGTGCCAGCAGCTTATTCAGGACTACGAACACTGAAGCTTTCTTT. Encoded protein: CASSLFRTTNTEAFF.

The gene calls are TRBV28 and TRBJ1-6; D is unclear. The CDR3 contains 11 residues. Germline loops: CDR1 MDHEN, CDR2 SYDVKM. The V gene lost 3 bases and the J gene lost 10 bases, with 4 bases spanning the gap. As DNA, the CDR3 is TGTGCCAGCAGTTTTTCCTCACCCCTCCACTTT. Translating it yields CASSFSSPLHF. Filled out from reference TRBV28 and TRBJ1-6, the complete variable domain reads DVKVTQSSRYLVKRTGEKVFLECVQDMDHENMFWYRQDPGLGLRLIYFSYDVKMKEKGDIPEGYSVSREKKERFSLILESASTNQTSMYLCASSFSSPLHFGNGTRLTVT.

This clonotype has ten or more counts. The genes are TRBV25-1 and TRBJ1-6; D gene unclear. Germline V lookup: CDR1 MGHDK, CDR2 SYGVNS. V was pared by 1 base and J by 7 bases, with 11 bases between. The CDR3 length is 15 residues. For the CDR3, the DNA is TGTGCCAGCAGTGAATCCAGGATGGGCAATTCACCCCTCCACTTT. Its translation is CASSESRMGNSPLHF.

This rearrangement joins TRBV3-1 to TRBJ2-3, with unresolved D. V shed 1 base and J shed 3 bases, with 5 bases lying between them. Per germline, CDR1 LGHDT and CDR2 YNNKEL (reference sequence). This CDR3 has 13 residues. CDR3 sequence: CASSQGFTDTQYF. The CDR3 coding sequence is TGTGCCAGCAGCCAAGGGTTTACAGATACGCAGTATTTT.